Included here is one T cell receptor (beta chain) sequence, with context. Its target is not known. Distinct nucleotide sequences in the sample also encode this CDR3. Reverse transcribed after extraction, RNA yielded cDNA as the sequencing template. TCRdb's table, derived via immunoSEQ multiplex PCR, lists solely in-frame clones and lacks some. The sample includes around 200,000 clones, 50% to 60% of them seen just once. The entry originates in a study of CD8+ T cells in alopecia areata. Broader study findings: Tofacitinib did not eliminate many expanded lesional clones from scalp or blood. Researchers report lesional scalp, most notably alopecia totalis/universalis, outstripped normal scalp in clonality.

Regarding treatment: oral pan-JAK inhibitor, 5-10 mg twice daily. The CDR3 runs 13 residues. CDR1 is SQVTM and CDR2 is ANQGSEA in the germline V gene. V lost 6 bases to trimming and J lost 5 bases; unmatched junction nucleotides: 5. V and J are TRBV29-1 and TRBJ2-2; the match to TRBD1 covers 8 bases. The source is a human donor with alopecia areata. The sequencing here drew on CD4+ T cells sorted from blood, taken at week 4, from a patient treated with tofacitinib. This CDR3 is CSVGQGLTGELFF. CDR3 nucleotide sequence: TGCAGCGTAGGACAGGGTTTGACCGGGGAGCTGTTTTTT.